Presented here are 6 T cell receptor beta chains from one specimen sequenced in a study of blood T cell repertoires in COVID-19. This table comes from immunoSEQ multiplex PCR, and its TCRdb copy is limited to in-frame clones, with some not included. The sample has over 200,000 clones, about 90% seen once. Sequences were obtained from peripheral blood. These receptors originate from a man aged 30 to 45 with acute or convalescent COVID-19.

J is TRBJ2-3 and V is TRBV28, with 10 bases matching TRBD2. V gave up 6 bases and J gave up 4 bases; unmatched junction bases: 10. The CDR3 extends over 16 amino acids. From germline, CDR1 is MDHEN and CDR2 SYDVKM. For the CDR3, the DNA is TGTGCCAGCAGCAAGGGGCTAGCGGGAGTCTCAGATACGCAGTATTTT. Its translation: CASSKGLAGVSDTQYF.

This chain's CDR3 is CSAAINEQFF. The CDR3 nucleotides read TGCAGCGCTGCGATCAATGAGCAGTTCTTC. This sequence joins TRBV29-1 and TRBJ2-1; unclear D gene. The CDR3 runs to 10 residues. Trimming removed 7 bases at V and 6 bases at J, with 7 bases between. The germline gives CDR1 SQVTM, CDR2 ANQGSEA.

V is TRBV9 and J is TRBJ2-2, with a weak D call TRBD1 (6 bases). V shed 4 bases and J shed 1 base, with 17 bases lying between them. This CDR3 region has 17 residues. Germline V gene data show CDR1 as SGDLS and CDR2 as YYNGEE. In DNA form, the CDR3 reads TGTGCCAGCAGCTCCTCGCTGACAGGACGGAACACCGGGGAGCTGTTTTTT. Its protein product is CASSSSLTGRNTGELFF.

The chain employs TRBV6-5 and TRBJ2-7, with 7 bases aligning to TRBD2. After removal of 11 bases from V and 0 bases from J, the junction contained 10 bases not matched to a gene. This CDR3 has 14 amino acids. Germline values: CDR1 MNHEY, CDR2 SVGAGI. The CDR3 sequence is CASTPGTTSYEQYF. The CDR3 region has the DNA TGTGCCTCTACCCCGGGGACTACCTCCTACGAGCAGTACTTC.

The chain employs TRBV3-1 (or the pseudogene TRBV3-2) and TRBJ2-1; a weak D match, TRBD2 (6 bases). Germline V gene lookup returns CDR1 LGHDT and CDR2 YNNKEL (reference sequence). V was pared by 4 bases and J by 3 bases, with 22 bases between. The CDR3 loop spans 18 amino acids. Here the CDR3 reads CASSPSGWERGSYNEQFF. The CDR3, as DNA: TGTGCCAGCAGCCCAAGCGGGTGGGAGCGTGGGAGCTACAATGAGCAGTTCTTC.

This chain uses TRBV28 with TRBJ2-3, with D possibly being TRBD1 (6 bases). The CDR3 totals 14 residues. Germline CDR1 reads MDHEN; CDR2 reads SYDVKM. V shed 5 bases and J shed 2 bases, with 11 bases lying between them. This chain's CDR3 is CASSRDRFTDTQYF. Written as DNA, the CDR3 is TGTGCCAGCAGTCGAGACAGGTTCACAGATACGCAGTATTTT.